This T cell receptor beta chain was obtained from a study of cytomegalovirus exposure and HLA in healthy donors. This clone was seen more than once but under ten times. It was with 60 Vbeta and 13 Jbeta primers that the PCR ran. The table came from immunoSEQ multiplex PCR; TCRdb's copy has only in-frame clones and leaves some out. The sample contains under 200,000 clones, roughly three quarters of which appear only once. This CDR3 region has 17 residues. Germline-derived CDR1 and CDR2 are SGHKS and YYEKEE (reference sequence). The germline V and J ends were trimmed by 0 bases and 4 bases, with 19 bases remaining between them.

Sequencing was carried out using PBMCs. V gene TRBV5-5 combines with J gene TRBJ1-1, with TRBD1 as a possible D gene (6 bases). This sequence was found in a male donor in good health and CMV-seropositive. CDR3 region: CASSLVGTPSRATEAFF. The CDR3 region has the DNA TGTGCCAGCAGCTTGGTCGGGACACCCTCTCGGGCCACTGAAGCTTTCTTT.